This T cell receptor (beta chain) emerged from a study of blood T cell repertoires in COVID-19. Study processing details: Nucleated cell number was recorded as an estimate derived from reference gene primer amplification. Method: immunoSEQ multiplex PCR; TCRdb's copy keeps in-frame clones and lacks some. Clonal size and the V and J genes are those of that table, whereas D and trimming came from the DNA. The sample contains approximately 380,000 clones, approximately 90% of which appear only once. Per the germline V gene, CDR1 is LGHNT and CDR2 is FRNRAP. Trimming cost V 1 base and J 0 bases, with 21 bases left between them. CDR3 size: 19 residues. The participants were between about 18 and 90 years old and came from under 25 US areas. Cohort 3 recovery required two negative PCRs, clearance, or symptom resolution.

Material: PBMCs or T cells enriched from blood (not recorded which). The J gene is TRBJ1-1, the V gene TRBV12-5, with D perhaps matching TRBD1 (6 bases). The sequence was obtained from a woman younger than 35 who had recovered from COVID-19. The CDR3 sequence: CASGLDTRGIGGVNTEAFF. The CDR3 DNA sequence: TGTGCTAGTGGTTTGGACACCAGGGGCATTGGGGGGGTGAACACTGAAGCTTTCTTT.